This record covers a single T cell receptor beta chain. Its antigen is as yet unknown. The data are from a study of CXCR3-negative and CXCR3-positive naive CD8 T cells. Triplicates of over 250,000 cells were sorted from each CD8+ T cell subset. Identification of naive CD8+ T cells rested on CD45RO-CCR7+CD27+CD95- status. cDNA libraries for TRB were generated by 5' RACE incorporating UMI labels. TCRdb processed the 5' RACE reads again and assigns one entry to each CDR3 protein, with no DNA. This sample contains about 94,000 distinct CDR3 sequences. The CDR3 runs to 15 residues. In germline, CDR1 is MNHEY, CDR2 SVGEGT. Broader study findings: CXCR3-positive naive cells carried more hydrophobic TRB CDR3s than CXCR3-negative naive cells did. Comparably high diversity was seen in both naive subsets, and much lower diversity in memory CD8+ cells. Naive CXCR3-positive and CXCR3-negative cells shared TRBV-TRBJ usage; memory cells diverged.

This chain connects TRBV6-2 or TRBV6-3 to TRBJ2-2; TCRdb reports TRBD2, a call that lacks DNA to check it against. This TCR came from a human donor in good health. Some clones in this sample may be carry-over from other donors' samples. The specimen sequenced was naive CXCR3+ CD8+ T cells from blood. The sample's subset: CD45RO-CCR7+CD27+CD95- naive CD8+ T cells expressing CXCR3 (TNR3+). CDR3 protein: CASSYSGLATGELFF.